This T cell receptor beta chain came from a study of beta chain features in type 1 diabetes listed by TCRdb under 2018. As for the study more broadly: Mean age, gender distribution, total cell number and subset yield were not different between patients and healthy donors. The study compared TCRB repertoires of sorted circulating CD4+ T cell subsets between recently diagnosed type 1 diabetes patients and matched healthy donors. A total of some 100,000,000 sorted cells were examined across all samples, and a strong correlation was observed between cell number per subset and RNA yield. Regulatory and stem cell-like memory subsets were obtained from only 8 patients and about eight healthy donors, while naive and central memory subsets were obtained from all 28 donors. The full study reports these points: Because small numbers of individuals were included in the HLA sub-analyses, any influence of HLA type on TCRB rearrangement was left unresolved. Because cDNA was sequenced instead of genomic DNA, highly expressing activated cells could be over-represented, though the groups showed no difference in activation or CD3 levels. Patients with type 1 diabetes made fewer insertions and deleted more nucleotides at VDJ recombination sites, implying thymic rearrangement abnormalities. In all four CD4+ subsets, TCRB CDR3 length was moderately but significantly shorter in type 1 diabetes patients. Shorter templates might be favored by PCR, yet because patient and control samples were amplified and corrected together, any such skew would affect both groups equally. Naive, central memory and regulatory TCRB repertoires appeared more similar among patients than among healthy donors.

Each donor gave one peripheral blood draw, averaging about 120 mL, which was collected into heparinised tubes. A BD FACSAria II was used to sort naive, central memory, regulatory and stem cell-like memory CD4+ T cells with a panel that included CD45RO, CCR7, CD25, CD127, CD95 and CD27. Every sorted population had a purity above 98%. PBMCs were isolated immediately by Lymphoprep density gradient centrifugation and stained directly without culture. Samples were stained and sorted in pairs, with one healthy donor and one patient per experiment, so that batch effects were minimized. CDR1 and CDR2 are drawn from the germline V gene: MNHEY, SVGAGI. Trimming removed 2 bases from V and 9 bases from J, leaving 8 bases between the germline ends. The CDR3 contains 12 residues, cysteine and phenylalanine counted. Just CDR3 DNA is preserved here, 36 bases in frame from base 1. With regard to this clone: No antigen is known for it. No much larger clone is present one base from it, and per-base qualities are unavailable.

The High Capacity cDNA Reverse Transcription Kit was used to reverse transcribe all of the isolated RNA, meaning that expressed TCRB transcripts were what got sequenced. Deep immunoSEQ sequencing was applied to naive, central memory and regulatory T cell samples, giving an average of approximately 4 million total reads per sample. Sorted cells were lysed in RLT buffer, and RNA was extracted using DNase-treated RNeasy Micro or Mini kits according to cell number. To prevent cross-contamination, every cell subset was processed on its own, while patient and healthy donor samples were processed together. Using the immunoSEQ multiplex PCR, TCRB sequences were amplified from cDNA into 87-bp fragments spanning the CDR3 region. Amplicons were sequenced on the Illumina HiSeq platform. The authors' pipeline ran thus. Synthetic template baselines were used to correct PCR bias computationally, reads within Hamming distance 2 were collapsed, and singletons that could not be merged were discarded. Reads were aligned against IMGT so that V, D and J genes, CDR3 length and insertions or deletions at six rearrangement sites could be assigned. Within each subset, clonotype counts were normalized to the number of sorted cells before true diversity and Gini coefficients were calculated with the tcR R package. The overlap coefficient, calculated on TCRB nucleotide sequences, was used to measure repertoire sharing. Out-of-frame TCRB sequences from naive cells were analyzed as a proxy for the pre-selection repertoire. TCRdb obtained this table from immuneACCESS and retained in-frame rearrangements with V and J assigned. These tables miss some clones; where compared with another copy, unresolved V genes account for less than half of the shortfall, and the remainder is unexplained. V and J calls and clone size are copied from that table; D and trimming were computed from the DNA. The sample data list about 330,000 clones, and more than 9.5% of these were observed just once. The biggest ten clones account for around 0.015% of the sample.

The sequenced sample was naive CD4+ T cells from blood. The cell subset or site label here, explained by the study, means: true naive CD4+ T cells. The clonotype was recovered from a woman between 25 and 40 years old in good health. Recombination joined TRBV6-5 with TRBJ2-4; the best D guess is TRBD1, with 6 bases matching. The CDR3 in this case is CASSYRGSIQYF. The base sequence is TGTGCCAGCAGTTACAGGGGGAGCATTCAGTACTTC.